This entry lists 20 T cell receptor beta chains sequenced from one sample in a study of T cells in Graves' hyperthyroidism and ophthalmopathy. RNA transcripts gave rise to amplified TCR beta CDR3 regions. Initially, a first-round RT-PCR of the TCR CDR3 employed the HTBI primer set. One entry per CDR3 protein, called by TCRdb with MiXCR from the multiplex PCR reads. Altogether 200,000 to 250,000 distinct CDR3 sequences are present, more than 15% being singletons, with the ten largest covering 50%. The sequenced sample consisted of blood. All receptors come from a man aged 50-60 years with Graves' hyperthyroidism.

This clonotype was seen at least ten times. V is TRBV5-6 and J is TRBJ2-5, with D tentatively TRBD1 (6 bases). CDR1 and CDR2 from the germline V gene are SGHDT and YYEEEE. The ends were cut back, 0 bases at V and 2 bases at J, with 8 bases in the middle. The length of the CDR3 is 14 residues. CDR3 amino acids: CASSLVGTQETQYF. The CDR3 DNA sequence: TGTGCCAGCAGCTTGGTGGGGACACAAGAGACCCAGTACTTC.

The table lists this clonotype with many counts. This chain connects TRBV7-8 to TRBJ2-3; 11 bases map to TRBD2. Germline values: CDR1 SGHVS, CDR2 FQNEAQ. Trimming removed 1 base from V and 4 bases from J; junction bases left unmatched: 1. The CDR3 runs to 15 residues. The CDR3 loop reads CASSLGGLAADTQYF. For the CDR3, the DNA is TGTGCCAGCAGCTTAGGGGGACTAGCGGCAGATACGCAGTATTTT.

This clonotype was detected ten times or more. The CDR3 region has the DNA TGTGCCAGCAGCTTAGGGGGACTAGCGAGGGATACGCAGTATTTT. It codes for CASSLGGLARDTQYF. J is TRBJ2-3 and V is TRBV7-9; 10 bases line up with TRBD2. This CDR3 has 15 amino acids. Trimming cost V 1 base and J 6 bases; bases outside gene matches: 4. CDR1 and CDR2 from the germline V gene are SEHNR and FQNEAQ (reference sequence).

This clonotype showed up many times. The rearrangement uses TRBV5-1 and TRBJ2-2, with D maybe TRBD1 (6 bases). CDR1 is SGHRS, CDR2 YFSETQ, per germline. V dropped 2 bases and J dropped 0 bases, with 8 bases sitting between them. CDR3 size: 15 residues. CDR3 protein: CASSLQGSNTGELFF. In DNA, the CDR3 is TGCGCCAGCAGCTTACAGGGTTCGAACACCGGGGAGCTGTTTTTT.

This clonotype has at least ten counts. The V and J genes are TRBV10-3 and TRBJ1-1; a weak D match, TRBD1 (6 bases). CDR3 length equals 14 residues. Per the germline V gene, CDR1 is ENHRY and CDR2 is SYGVKD. The V end lost 7 bases, the J end lost 0 bases, and 12 bases lay between the germline ends. The CDR3 DNA reads as TGTGCCATCAAGGGCGGACAGTTGAACACTGAAGCTTTCTTT. Protein: CAIKGGQLNTEAFF.

The table lists this clonotype with a few counts. This chain joins TRBV28 and TRBJ1-4; 7 bases align to TRBD1. CDR1 and CDR2 from the germline V gene are MDHEN and SYDVKM. The CDR3 extends over 14 amino acids. V trimming: 6 bases; J trimming: 3 bases; junction bases outside the gene matches: 4. The DNA of the CDR3 is TGTGCCAGCAGCCGACAGGGATCTAATGAAAAACTGTTTTTT. This sequence encodes CASSRQGSNEKLFF.

This chain links TRBV10-1 with TRBJ2-2, with a weak D call TRBD1 (5 bases). V gave up 5 bases and J gave up 5 bases, with 9 bases separating them. Germline V gene sequence: CDR1 WNHNN, CDR2 SYGVQD (reference sequence). CDR3 length equals 13 residues. CDR3 DNA: TGCGCCAGCAGTAGGGCAGGGACCGGGGAGCTGTTTTTT. This encodes CASSRAGTGELFF.

The chain employs TRBV5-4 and TRBJ2-6; TRBD2 matches 9 bases. The germline V gene encodes CDR1 SGHNT and CDR2 YYREEE (reference sequence). The CDR3 spans 18 residues. V dropped 1 base and J dropped 0; count of bases not matched to a gene: 5. The CDR3 sequence is CASSLLGLANSGANVLTF. Here the CDR3 DNA reads TGTGCCAGCAGCTTGTTAGGACTAGCGAACTCTGGGGCCAACGTCCTGACTTTC. Filled out from reference TRBV5-4 and TRBJ2-6, the complete variable domain reads ETGVTQSPTHLIKTRGQQVTLRCSSQSGHNTVSWYQQALGQGPQFIFQYYREEENGRGNFPPRFSGLQFPNYSSELNVNALELDDSALYLCASSLLGLANSGANVLTFGAGSRLTVL.

V and J are TRBV12-3 or TRBV12-4 and TRBJ1-5, with 8 bases fitting TRBD1. The CDR3 consists of 14 residues. V shed 5 bases, J shed 5 bases, and the junction held 5 bases outside the gene matches. CDR3 in DNA: TGTGCCAGCAGTCCCAGGGGGCGTGATCAGCCCCAGCATTTT. It is translated as CASSPRGRDQPQHF.

This clonotype was counted many times. V usage is TRBV6-1 and J usage is TRBJ1-5; D might be TRBD1 (6 bases). CDR1 is MNHNS and CDR2 is SASEGT in the germline V gene. The CDR3 is 13 residues long. V lost 11 bases, J lost 1 base, and 12 bases lay in between. The CDR3 protein is CAASQGSNQPQHF. The CDR3 DNA sequence: TGTGCCGCCTCACAGGGCAGCAATCAGCCCCAGCATTTT.

This clonotype was observed a few times. A much larger clone differs by one base, so this may be a read error. The J gene is TRBJ2-5, the V gene TRBV11-2; the D gene is possibly TRBD1 (6 bases). This CDR3 spans 14 amino acids. The germline CDR1 and CDR2 sequences are SGHAT and FQNNGV. This CDR3 is CAGSLTGSEETQYF. CDR3 in DNA: TGTGCCGGCAGCTTAACAGGGTCGGAGGAGACCCAGTACTTC. Looking up the rest from reference TRBV11-2 and TRBJ2-5 gives the full variable domain: EAGVAQSPRYKIIEKRQSVAFWCNPISGHATLYWYQQILGQGPKLLIQFQNNGVVDDSQLPKDRFSAERLKGVDSTLKIQPAKLEDSAVYLCAGSLTGSEETQYFGPGTRLLVL.

V and J are TRBV19 and TRBJ2-2; no definite D call. This CDR3 contains 15 residues. The ends were cut back, 5 bases at V and 4 bases at J, with 14 bases in the middle. Germline V gene lookup returns CDR1 LNHDA and CDR2 SQIVND (reference sequence). CDR3 amino acids: CASSPRTVVTGELFF. For the CDR3, the DNA is TGTGCCAGTAGTCCCAGGACGGTGGTCACCGGGGAGCTGTTTTTT. The full variable domain, with the rest looked up from reference TRBV19 and TRBJ2-2, is DGGITQSPKYLFRKEGQNVTLSCEQNLNHDAMYWYRQDPGQGLRLIYYSQIVNDFQKGDIAEGYSVSREKKESFPLTVTSAQKNPTAFYLCASSPRTVVTGELFFGEGSRLTVL.

This clonotype was recorded a few times. The chain carries TRBV3-1 and TRBJ1-6, with 10 bases matching TRBD1. J was trimmed by 7 bases and V by 3 bases; bases with no gene match: 0. The germline gives CDR1 LGHDT, CDR2 YNNKEL (reference sequence). The CDR3 is made up of 14 amino acids. The CDR3 region is CASSQGQGNSPLHF. CDR3 in DNA: TGTGCCAGCAGCCAGGGACAGGGGAATTCACCCCTCCACTTT.

This clonotype was observed many times. The chain recombines TRBV6-1 with TRBJ1-5; weak D call: TRBD1 (6 bases). Trimming removed 10 bases from V and 7 bases from J, with 23 bases in between. The CDR3 is 15 residues long. The germline V gene has CDR1 MNHNS and CDR2 SASEGT. For the CDR3, the DNA is TGTGCCACACCCTCCGTAGGGGGGGAACGACAGCCCCAGCATTTT. Protein sequence: CATPSVGGERQPQHF.

This clonotype came up a few times. V is TRBV7-9 and J is TRBJ1-4; TRBD1 is a possible D gene (6 bases). The V gene lost 3 bases and the J gene lost 5 bases, with 10 bases spanning the gap. The germline V gene encodes CDR1 SEHNR and CDR2 FQNEAQ (reference sequence). CDR3 length: 14 residues. The CDR3, as DNA: TGTGCCAGCAGCTTGCCACAGGGCAATGAAAAACTGTTTTTT. This sequence encodes CASSLPQGNEKLFF.

This clonotype has just a few counts. The chain uses TRBV5-1 and TRBJ1-6; D remains ambiguous. The CDR3 contains 15 residues. The germline V gene encodes CDR1 SGHRS and CDR2 YFSETQ. V was pared by 4 bases and J by 6 bases, with 14 bases between. CDR3 bases: TGCGCCAGCAGCCGTGGGCCTCCACCTAATTCACCCCTCCACTTT. Its translation: CASSRGPPPNSPLHF.

This clonotype was seen many times. The chain recombines TRBV11-3 with TRBJ2-5; either TRBD1 or TRBD2 may supply D (5 bases each). This CDR3 has 14 residues. Germline V gene data show CDR1 as SGHNT and CDR2 as YENEEA. Trimming shortened V by 7 bases and J by 5 bases, and 17 bases separated the two germline ends. CDR3 region: CASKMDPRGETQYF. DNA of the CDR3: TGTGCCAGCAAAATGGACCCACGGGGCGAGACCCAGTACTTC.

Details on this clonotype: A read error may explain this, as a much larger clone is one base away. The chain links TRBV20-1 to TRBJ2-7; 11 bases align to TRBD2. The trim removed 0 bases at V and 7 bases at J, leaving 11 bases unmatched. The CDR3 sequence is 16 residues long. Germline V gene lookup returns CDR1 DFQATT and CDR2 SNEGSKA (reference sequence). The CDR3 bases are TGCAGTGCTAGAGATTTCTTGGGACTAGCGGATAATGAGCAGTACTTC. Its translation is CSARDFLGLADNEQYF.

This clonotype has a count of ten or more. The rearrangement joins TRBV30 to TRBJ2-1; the D gene is possibly TRBD1 (6 bases). This CDR3 is 14 amino acids long. Germline CDR1 GTSNPN, CDR2 SVGIG (reference sequence). V lost 0 bases, J lost 4 bases, and 10 bases lay in between. CDR3 in amino acids: CAWSVGATYNEQFF. The CDR3 DNA sequence: TGTGCCTGGAGTGTGGGGGCGACTTACAATGAGCAGTTCTTC. Complete variable domain (other parts from reference TRBV30 and TRBJ2-1): SQTIHQWPATLVQPVGSPLSLECTVEGTSNPNLYWYRQAAGRGLQLLFYSVGIGQISSEVPQNLSASRPQDRQFILSSKKLLLSDSGFYLCAWSVGATYNEQFFGPGTRLTVL.

This clonotype was seen at least ten times. V is TRBV12-3 or TRBV12-4 and J is TRBJ2-7, with 11 bases matching TRBD1. The CDR3 contains 13 residues. V was pared by 6 bases and J by 5 bases, with 3 bases of the junction left unmatched. CDR3 DNA sequence: TGTGCCAGCAGGGGGACAGGGGGGCACGAGCAGTACTTC. This sequence encodes CASRGTGGHEQYF.